This TCR beta chain was recorded in a study of cytomegalovirus exposure and HLA in healthy donors. Notes on the study in general: Being productive about 87% or about 30% of the time was typical of most TCR beta V segments in an earlier analysis. An assumption of roughly uniform sequencing depth across donors underlay the presence/absence analyses. With later analysis, a missense DCLRE1C variant became linked to TCR beta V- and J-gene trimming. What a later analysis reportedly showed was that an Asian-associated ancestry cluster had fewer N-insertions than the approximately 700-donor mean.

After removal of 5 bases from V and 4 bases from J, the junction contained 3 bases not matched to a gene. This CDR3 has 13 residues. CDR1 is SGHTA and CDR2 is FQGTGA in the germline V gene. Concerning this clone itself: Antigen: not known.

Amplification used 60 Vbeta primers and 13 Jbeta primers. Method: immunoSEQ multiplex PCR; TCRdb's copy keeps in-frame clones and lacks some. Of 120,000 to 150,000 clones detected, around 83% appear once; the ten largest clones hold roughly 1.3%. Sequencing used PBMCs. J is TRBJ2-3 and V is TRBV7-3; 7 bases are shared with TRBD1. This sequence was found in a male donor in good health and CMV-seropositive. CDR3 region: CASSITGADTQYF. The CDR3 DNA is TGTGCCAGCAGCATCACAGGGGCAGATACGCAGTATTTT.